Below are 15 T cell receptor beta chains sequenced from a single sample in a study of CD8 T cells in Susac syndrome. Reverse transcription used about 0.45 to 1 ug RNA and random hexamers. One entry per CDR3 protein results from TCRdb running MiXCR on the immunoSEQ multiplex PCR reads. Of 170,000 or so distinct CDR3 sequences listed, 85% to 95% are singletons. Sequencing was performed on CD4+ T cells from PBMCs. The receptors derive from a human donor with multiple sclerosis.

This chain connects TRBV5-1 to TRBJ1-6, with 9 bases that match TRBD1. This CDR3 is 19 amino acids long. V was pared by 4 bases and J by 6 bases, with 17 bases of the junction left unmatched. The germline V gene encodes CDR1 SGHRS and CDR2 YFSETQ. The CDR3 DNA reads as TGCGCCAGCAGCGTATCCGGGACAGGGAGTACCAAAACTAATTCACCCCTCCACTTT. It is translated as CASSVSGTGSTKTNSPLHF.

V is TRBV5-4 and J is TRBJ2-1; 7 bases fit TRBD2. CDR1 is SGHNT, CDR2 YYREEE, per germline (reference sequence). V was pared by 0 bases and J by 5 bases, with 5 bases of the junction left unmatched. The CDR3 contains 15 residues. The CDR3 nucleotides are TGTGCCAGCAGCTTGGCGGGAGGAGTAAACAATGAGCAGTTCTTC. It codes for CASSLAGGVNNEQFF.

The rearrangement links TRBV19 to TRBJ2-5; tentatively, D is TRBD2 (5 bases). Deletions cut 6 bases from V and 1 base from J, with 6 bases between. The CDR3 extends over 12 amino acids. CDR1 is LNHDA and CDR2 is SQIVND in the germline V gene (reference sequence). This chain's CDR3 is CASRDFQETQYF. The CDR3, as DNA: TGTGCCAGTAGGGACTTCCAAGAGACCCAGTACTTC.

V and J are TRBV15 and TRBJ2-5; D perhaps matches TRBD2 (5 bases). Germline assignment: CDR1 LNHNV and CDR2 YYDKDF (reference sequence). The germline V and J ends were trimmed by 1 base and 2 bases, with 17 bases remaining between them. This CDR3 has 17 amino acids. CDR3 nucleotides: TGTGCCACCAGCAGAGGCACTATGGGAGCTACGCAAGAGACCCAGTACTTC. Amino acids: CATSRGTMGATQETQYF.

The genes are TRBV28 and TRBJ2-7; a weak D match, TRBD1 (7 bases). The CDR3 loop spans 13 amino acids. CDR1 is MDHEN and CDR2 is SYDVKM in the germline V gene. The V end was cut by 6 bases, the J end by 4 bases, with 13 bases between. The CDR3 here is CASSPTGTYEQYF. CDR3 DNA sequence: TGTGCCAGCAGCCCGACAGGGACTTACGAGCAGTACTTC. The full variable domain, its missing parts supplied by reference TRBV28 and TRBJ2-7, is DVKVTQSSRYLVKRTGEKVFLECVQDMDHENMFWYRQDPGLGLRLIYFSYDVKMKEKGDIPEGYSVSREKKERFSLILESASTNQTSMYLCASSPTGTYEQYFGPGTRLTVT.

The chain carries TRBV3-1 and TRBJ2-1, with 11 bases aligning to TRBD1. Germline trimming cut 5 bases from V and 3 bases from J; bases unmatched to any gene: 12. The germline gives CDR1 LGHDT, CDR2 YNNKEL (reference sequence). The CDR3 is made up of 18 amino acids. The CDR3 DNA follows: TGTGCCAGCAGCTCCACCCCAGGGACAGGGGGAAACTACAATGAGCAGTTCTTC. It translates to CASSSTPGTGGNYNEQFF.

This sequence joins TRBV2 and TRBJ1-6, with a weak D call TRBD1 (6 bases). Germline V gene data show CDR1 as SNHLY and CDR2 as FYNNEI. The CDR3 has 15 amino acids. The V end lost 5 bases, the J end lost 9 bases, and 17 bases lay between the germline ends. The CDR3 DNA follows: TGTGCCAGCAGTCGGGACATCGCCACGGGTTCACCCCTCCACTTT. Amino acids: CASSRDIATGSPLHF.

This chain joins TRBV27 and TRBJ2-5; D not certain. The CDR3 covers 14 residues. Trimming cost V 2 bases and J 5 bases, with 12 bases left between them. CDR1 MNHEY and CDR2 SMNVEV come from the germline V gene (reference sequence). CDR3 protein: CASSLGVSSETQYF. The CDR3 DNA follows: TGTGCCAGCAGTTTAGGTGTCAGTTCGGAGACCCAGTACTTC.

V gene TRBV19 combines with J gene TRBJ2-5, with 10 bases identical to TRBD2. This CDR3 comprises 16 residues. The trim removed 7 bases at V and 4 bases at J, leaving 12 bases unmatched. Germline CDR1 is LNHDA and CDR2 is SQIVND (reference sequence). CDR3 sequence (DNA): TGTGCCAGTAAGGCTAGCGGGAGAGCACCGATAGAGACCCAGTACTTC. It translates to CASKASGRAPIETQYF. Based on the CDR3 plus reference TRBV19 and TRBJ2-5, the full variable domain is DGGITQSPKYLFRKEGQNVTLSCEQNLNHDAMYWYRQDPGQGLRLIYYSQIVNDFQKGDIAEGYSVSREKKESFPLTVTSAQKNPTAFYLCASKASGRAPIETQYFGPGTRLLVL.

This chain uses TRBV19 with TRBJ2-7; TRBD2 matches 10 bases. The CDR3 sequence is 14 residues long. Germline CDR1 LNHDA, CDR2 SQIVND (reference sequence). Trimming took 3 bases from V and 4 from J; bases not matched to a gene: 3. The CDR3, as DNA: TGTGCCAGTAGTATCACTAGCGGGACATACGAGCAGTACTTC. Translated: CASSITSGTYEQYF.

J is TRBJ2-3 and V is TRBV7-8, with D perhaps matching TRBD1 (5 bases). V was pared by 1 base and J by 7 bases, with 15 bases between. Looked up from germline, CDR1 is SGHVS and CDR2 is FQNEAQ. The CDR3 runs 15 residues. The DNA for the CDR3 is TGTGCCAGCAGCTTAGTTCGACAGATCGGGTATACGCAGTATTTT. Residues: CASSLVRQIGYTQYF.

This clonotype occurred once. V usage is TRBV6-9 and J usage is TRBJ2-3; 7 bases map to TRBD2. There are 18 residues in the CDR3. Germline V lookup: CDR1 MNHGY, CDR2 SVAAGI. V was pared by 3 bases and J by 1 base, with 13 bases of the junction left unmatched. CDR3 sequence (DNA): TGTGCCAGCAGTTACCTGAAAAAGGCTAGCGGCCGCACAGATACGCAGTATTTT. Protein product: CASSYLKKASGRTDTQYF.

The chain has TRBV20-1 and TRBJ2-7, with a tentative D call TRBD1 (5 bases). This CDR3 spans 15 amino acids. Germline CDR1 DFQATT, CDR2 SNEGSKA (reference sequence). CDR3 residues: CSALRRTPGPYEQYF. The CDR3 nucleotides read TGCAGCGCCTTAAGAAGGACACCAGGCCCCTACGAGCAGTACTTC.

The chain uses TRBV30 and TRBJ2-2, with a possible D match to TRBD2 (6 bases). CDR1 GTSNPN and CDR2 SVGIG come from the germline V gene (reference sequence). This CDR3 has 14 residues. Trimming stripped 0 bases from V and 12 bases from J, with 17 bases between. The CDR3 bases are TGTGCCTGGAGTGTACGAGGGGCGGGACGGAAGCTGTTTTTT. This sequence encodes CAWSVRGAGRKLFF.

The chain employs TRBV5-1 and TRBJ2-1; 9 bases agree with TRBD2. Germline CDR1 is SGHRS and CDR2 is YFSETQ. CDR3 length: 16 amino acids. V was pared by 0 bases and J by 7 bases, with 8 bases of the junction left unmatched. The CDR3 bases are TGCGCCAGCAGCTTGGCCAGCGGGGGGCCCTGGAATGAGCAGTTCTTC. It encodes CASSLASGGPWNEQFF.